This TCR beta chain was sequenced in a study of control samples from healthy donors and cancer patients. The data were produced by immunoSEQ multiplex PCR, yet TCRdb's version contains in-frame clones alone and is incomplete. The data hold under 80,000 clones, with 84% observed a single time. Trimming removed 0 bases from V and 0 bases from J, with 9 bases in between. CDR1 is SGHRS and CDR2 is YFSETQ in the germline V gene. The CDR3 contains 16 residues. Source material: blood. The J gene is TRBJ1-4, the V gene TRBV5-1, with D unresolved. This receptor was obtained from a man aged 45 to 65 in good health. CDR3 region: CASSLALQPTNEKLFF. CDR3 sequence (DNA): TGCGCCAGCAGCTTGGCCCTCCAGCCAACTAATGAAAAACTGTTTTTT.